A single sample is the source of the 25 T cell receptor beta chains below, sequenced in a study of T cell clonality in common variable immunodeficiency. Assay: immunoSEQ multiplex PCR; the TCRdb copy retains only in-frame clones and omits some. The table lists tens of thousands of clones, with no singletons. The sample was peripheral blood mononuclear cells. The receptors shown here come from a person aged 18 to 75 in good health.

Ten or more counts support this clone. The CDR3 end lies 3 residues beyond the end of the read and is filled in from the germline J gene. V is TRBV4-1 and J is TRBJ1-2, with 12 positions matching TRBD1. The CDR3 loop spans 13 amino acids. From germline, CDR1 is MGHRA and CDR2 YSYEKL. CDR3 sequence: CASRGTGGLGYTF. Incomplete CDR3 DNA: TGCGCCAGCAGAGGGACAGGGGGCTTGGGC.

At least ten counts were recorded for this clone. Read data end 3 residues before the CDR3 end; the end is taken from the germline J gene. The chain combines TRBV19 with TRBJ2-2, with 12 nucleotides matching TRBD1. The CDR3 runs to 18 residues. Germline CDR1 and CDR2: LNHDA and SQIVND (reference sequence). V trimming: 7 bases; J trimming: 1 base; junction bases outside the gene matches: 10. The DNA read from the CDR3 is TGTGCCAGTATGGGGGACAGGGGGCGTCGGGTGAACACCGGGGAG. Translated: CASMGDRGRRVNTGE. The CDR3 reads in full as CASMGDRGRRVNTGELFF.

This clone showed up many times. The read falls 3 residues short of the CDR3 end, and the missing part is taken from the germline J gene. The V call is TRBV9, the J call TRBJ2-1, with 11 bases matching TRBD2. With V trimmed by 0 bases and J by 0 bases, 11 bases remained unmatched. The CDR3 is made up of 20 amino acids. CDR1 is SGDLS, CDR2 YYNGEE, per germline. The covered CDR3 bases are TGTGCCAGCAGCGTAGAGGGGTCTAGCGGGAGGTCCAACTCCTACAATGAG. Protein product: CASSVEGSSGRSNSYNE. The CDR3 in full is CASSVEGSSGRSNSYNEQFF.

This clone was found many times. The sequenced CDR3 bases are TGTGCCTTGAACGGACTAGCGGGGGTCGACCTCCACAATGAG. Its translation is CALNGLAGVDLHNE. The whole CDR3 sequence reads CALNGLAGVDLHNEQFF. The rearrangement links TRBV30 to TRBJ2-1; 13 positions agree with TRBD2. The CDR3 goes on 3 residues after the read ends, and that part is filled in from the germline J gene. This CDR3 spans 17 amino acids. Germline V lookup: CDR1 GTSNPN, CDR2 SVGIG (reference sequence). Germline trimming cut 7 bases from V and 5 bases from J; bases unmatched to any gene: 14.

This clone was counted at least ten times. CDR3 protein: CASSSRVHHGYTF. The CDR3 bases that were read are TGTGCCAGTAGTTCGCGGGTGCACCATGGC. J is TRBJ1-2 and V is TRBV19; D is undetermined. The read terminates 3 residues before the CDR3 end, so the remaining end is supplied by the germline J gene. The V end lost 5 bases, the J end lost 6 bases, and 13 bases lay between the germline ends. Germline CDR1 and CDR2: LNHDA and SQIVND (reference sequence). This CDR3 contains 13 residues.

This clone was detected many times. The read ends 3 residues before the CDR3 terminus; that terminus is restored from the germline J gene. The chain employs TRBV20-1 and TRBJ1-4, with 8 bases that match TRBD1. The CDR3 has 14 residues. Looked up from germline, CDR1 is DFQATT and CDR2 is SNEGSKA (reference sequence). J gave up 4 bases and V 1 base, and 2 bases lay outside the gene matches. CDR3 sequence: CSARGDRFNEKLFF. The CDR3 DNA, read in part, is TGCAGTGCTAGAGGGGACAGGTTTAATGAAAAA.

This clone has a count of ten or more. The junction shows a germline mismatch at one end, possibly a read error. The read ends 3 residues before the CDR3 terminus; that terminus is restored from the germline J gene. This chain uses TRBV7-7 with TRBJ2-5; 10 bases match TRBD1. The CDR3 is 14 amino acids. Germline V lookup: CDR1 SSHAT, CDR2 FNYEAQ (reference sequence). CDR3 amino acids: CASSPDRGQKTQYF. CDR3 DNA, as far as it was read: TGTGCTAGCAGCCCAGACAGGGGGCAAAAGACC.

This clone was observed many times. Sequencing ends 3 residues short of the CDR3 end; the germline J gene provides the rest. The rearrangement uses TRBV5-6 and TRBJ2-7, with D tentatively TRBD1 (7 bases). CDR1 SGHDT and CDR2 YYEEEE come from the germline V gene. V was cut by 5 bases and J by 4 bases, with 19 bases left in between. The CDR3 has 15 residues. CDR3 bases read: TGTGCCAGCAGTTATATGCGGGACAGAAAATACGAG. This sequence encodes CASSYMRDRKYE. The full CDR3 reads CASSYMRDRKYEQYF.

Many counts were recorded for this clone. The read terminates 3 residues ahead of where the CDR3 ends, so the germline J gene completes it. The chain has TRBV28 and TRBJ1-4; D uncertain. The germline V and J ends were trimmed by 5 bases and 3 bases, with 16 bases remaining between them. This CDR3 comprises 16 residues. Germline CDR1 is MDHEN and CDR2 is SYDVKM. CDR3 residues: CASSGRISVANEKLFF. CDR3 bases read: TGTGCCAGCAGTGGCCGTATCTCCGTCGCTAATGAAAAA.

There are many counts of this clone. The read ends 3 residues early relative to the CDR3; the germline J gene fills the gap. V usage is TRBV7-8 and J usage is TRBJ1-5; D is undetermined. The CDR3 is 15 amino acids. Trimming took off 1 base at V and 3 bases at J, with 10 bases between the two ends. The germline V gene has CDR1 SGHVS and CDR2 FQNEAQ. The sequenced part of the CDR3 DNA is TGTGCCAGCAGCTTAGTCTCGGGTTTCAATCAGCCC. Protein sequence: CASSLVSGFNQP. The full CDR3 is CASSLVSGFNQPQHF. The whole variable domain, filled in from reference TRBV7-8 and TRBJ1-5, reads GAGVSQSPRYKVAKRGQDVALRCDPISGHVSLFWYQQALGQGPEFLTYFQNEAQLDKSGLPSDRFFAERPEGSVSTLKIQRTQQEDSAVYLCASSLVSGFNQPQHFGDGTRLSIL.

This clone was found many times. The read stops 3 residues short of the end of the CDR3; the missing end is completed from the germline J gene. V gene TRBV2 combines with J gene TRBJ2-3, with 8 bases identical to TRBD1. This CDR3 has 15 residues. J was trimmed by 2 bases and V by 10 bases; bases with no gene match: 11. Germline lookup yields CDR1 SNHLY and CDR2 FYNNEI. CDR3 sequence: CANPKRQGNTDTQYF. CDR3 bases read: TGTGCCAACCCTAAGCGACAGGGGAACACAGATACG.

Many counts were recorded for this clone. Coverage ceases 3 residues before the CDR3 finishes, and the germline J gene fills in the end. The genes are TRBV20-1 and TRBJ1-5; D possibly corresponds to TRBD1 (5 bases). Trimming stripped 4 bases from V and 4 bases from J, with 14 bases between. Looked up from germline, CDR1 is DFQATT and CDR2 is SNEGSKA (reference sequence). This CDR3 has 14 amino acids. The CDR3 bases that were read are TGCAGTGCTATCCCGTTGGGGGGAAATCAGCCC. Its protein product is CSAIPLGGNQP. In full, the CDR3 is CSAIPLGGNQPQHF.

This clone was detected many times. Incomplete CDR3 DNA: TGTGCCAGCAGTCCCCACAGGTACAATCAGCCC. As protein: CASSPHRYNQP. In full, the CDR3 reads CASSPHRYNQPQHF. The genes are TRBV28 and TRBJ1-5; a weak D match, TRBD1 (5 bases). The CDR3 end lies 3 residues beyond the end of the read and is filled in from the germline J gene. This CDR3 is 14 amino acids long. From germline, CDR1 is MDHEN and CDR2 SYDVKM. V dropped 5 bases and J dropped 3 bases, with 11 bases sitting between them. The full variable domain, with the rest looked up from reference TRBV28 and TRBJ1-5, is DVKVTQSSRYLVKRTGEKVFLECVQDMDHENMFWYRQDPGLGLRLIYFSYDVKMKEKGDIPEGYSVSREKKERFSLILESASTNQTSMYLCASSPHRYNQPQHFGDGTRLSIL.

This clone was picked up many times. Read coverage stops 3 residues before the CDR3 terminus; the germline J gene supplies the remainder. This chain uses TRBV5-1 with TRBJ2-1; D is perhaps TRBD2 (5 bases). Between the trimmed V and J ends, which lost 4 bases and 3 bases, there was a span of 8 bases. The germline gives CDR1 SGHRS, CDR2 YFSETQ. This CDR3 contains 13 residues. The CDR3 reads CASSPDYYNEQFF. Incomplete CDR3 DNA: TGCGCCAGCAGCCCCGACTACTACAATGAG.

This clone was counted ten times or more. This CDR3 reads CASNSGIGDTQYF. Incomplete CDR3 DNA: TGTGCCAGTAATAGCGGGATTGGAGATACG. J is TRBJ2-3 and V is TRBV19, with 8 bases identical to TRBD2. The sequenced fragment ends 3 residues before the CDR3 boundary, so the rest is inferred from the germline J gene. Trimming at V came to 7 bases and at J to 5 bases, leaving 5 bases not matched to a gene. The CDR3 extends over 13 amino acids. Germline V lookup: CDR1 LNHDA, CDR2 SQIVND (reference sequence).

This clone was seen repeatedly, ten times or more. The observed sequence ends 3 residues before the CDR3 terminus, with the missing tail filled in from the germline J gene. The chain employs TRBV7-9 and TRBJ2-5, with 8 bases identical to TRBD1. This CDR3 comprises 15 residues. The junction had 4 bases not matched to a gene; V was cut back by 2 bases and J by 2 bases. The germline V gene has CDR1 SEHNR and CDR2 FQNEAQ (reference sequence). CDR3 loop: CASSLRHRGQETQYF. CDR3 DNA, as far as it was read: TGTGCCAGCAGCTTAAGGCACAGGGGGCAAGAGACC.

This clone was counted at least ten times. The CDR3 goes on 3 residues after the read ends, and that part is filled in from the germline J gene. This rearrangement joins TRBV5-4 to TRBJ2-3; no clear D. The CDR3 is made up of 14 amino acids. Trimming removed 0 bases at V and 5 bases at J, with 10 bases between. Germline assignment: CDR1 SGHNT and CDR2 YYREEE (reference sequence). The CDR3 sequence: CASSLALGLDTQYF. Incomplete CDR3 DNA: TGTGCCAGCAGCTTGGCCTTAGGGCTAGATACG.

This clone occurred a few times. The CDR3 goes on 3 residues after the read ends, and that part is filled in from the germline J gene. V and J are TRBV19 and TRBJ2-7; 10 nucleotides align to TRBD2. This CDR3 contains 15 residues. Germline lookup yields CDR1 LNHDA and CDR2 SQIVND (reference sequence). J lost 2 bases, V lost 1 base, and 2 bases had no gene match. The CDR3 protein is CASSIGTSGAYEQYF. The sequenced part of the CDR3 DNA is TGTGCCAGTAGTATAGGAACTAGCGGGGCCTACGAG. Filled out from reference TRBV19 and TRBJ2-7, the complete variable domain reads DGGITQSPKYLFRKEGQNVTLSCEQNLNHDAMYWYRQDPGQGLRLIYYSQIVNDFQKGDIAEGYSVSREKKESFPLTVTSAQKNPTAFYLCASSIGTSGAYEQYFGPGTRLTVT.

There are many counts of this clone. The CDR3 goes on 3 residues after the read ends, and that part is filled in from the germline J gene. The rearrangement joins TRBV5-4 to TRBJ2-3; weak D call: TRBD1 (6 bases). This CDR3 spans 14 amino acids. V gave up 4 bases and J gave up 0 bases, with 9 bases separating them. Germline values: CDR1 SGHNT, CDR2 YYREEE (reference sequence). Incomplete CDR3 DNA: TGTGCCAGCAGCAAGGACAGAAGCACAGATACG. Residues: CASSKDRSTDT. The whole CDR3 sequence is CASSKDRSTDTQYF.

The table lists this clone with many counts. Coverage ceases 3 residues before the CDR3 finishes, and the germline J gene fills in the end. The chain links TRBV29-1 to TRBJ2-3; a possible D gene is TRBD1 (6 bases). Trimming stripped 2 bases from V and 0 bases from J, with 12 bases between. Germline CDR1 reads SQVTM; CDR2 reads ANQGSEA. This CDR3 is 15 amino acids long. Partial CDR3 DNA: TGCAGCGTTGAACCTTGGACAGAAAGCACAGATACG. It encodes CSVEPWTESTDT. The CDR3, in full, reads CSVEPWTESTDTQYF.

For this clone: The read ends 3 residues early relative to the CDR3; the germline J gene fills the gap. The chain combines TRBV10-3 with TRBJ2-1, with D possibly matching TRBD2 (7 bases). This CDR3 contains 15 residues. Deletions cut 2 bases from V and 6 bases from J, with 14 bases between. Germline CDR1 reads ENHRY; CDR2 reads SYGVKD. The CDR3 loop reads CAISERGGPSNEQFF. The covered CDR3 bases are TGTGCCATCAGTGAGAGGGGGGGCCCGTCCAATGAG.

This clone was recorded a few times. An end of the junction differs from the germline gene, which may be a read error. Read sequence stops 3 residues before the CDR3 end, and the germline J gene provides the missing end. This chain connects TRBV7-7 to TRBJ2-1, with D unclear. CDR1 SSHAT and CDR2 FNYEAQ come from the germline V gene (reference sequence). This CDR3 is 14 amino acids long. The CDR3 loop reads CASIHWMGPNEQFF. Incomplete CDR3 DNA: TGTGCTAGCATCCATTGGATGGGCCCCAATGAG. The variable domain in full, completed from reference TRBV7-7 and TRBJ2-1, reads GAGVSQSPRYKVTKRGQDVTLRCDPISSHATLYWYQQALGQGPEFLTYFNYEAQPDKSGLPSDRFSAERPEGSISTLTIQRTEQRDSAMYRCASIHWMGPNEQFFGPGTRLTVL.

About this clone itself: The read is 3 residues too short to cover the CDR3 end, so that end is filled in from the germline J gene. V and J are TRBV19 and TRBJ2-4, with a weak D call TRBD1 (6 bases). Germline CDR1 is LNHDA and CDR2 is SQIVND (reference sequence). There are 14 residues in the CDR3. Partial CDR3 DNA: TGTGCCAGTAGTATTCTGGACAGCGGCTATGGT. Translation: CASSILDSGYG. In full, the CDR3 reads CASSILDSGYGQYF.

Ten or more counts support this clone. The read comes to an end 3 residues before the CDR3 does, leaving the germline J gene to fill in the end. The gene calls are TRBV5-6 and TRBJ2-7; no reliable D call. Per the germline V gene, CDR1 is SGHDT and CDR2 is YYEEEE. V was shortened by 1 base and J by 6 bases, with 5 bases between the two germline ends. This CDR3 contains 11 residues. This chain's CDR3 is CASSLSGEQYF. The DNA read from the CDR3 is TGTGCCAGCAGCTTGTCGGGCGAG.

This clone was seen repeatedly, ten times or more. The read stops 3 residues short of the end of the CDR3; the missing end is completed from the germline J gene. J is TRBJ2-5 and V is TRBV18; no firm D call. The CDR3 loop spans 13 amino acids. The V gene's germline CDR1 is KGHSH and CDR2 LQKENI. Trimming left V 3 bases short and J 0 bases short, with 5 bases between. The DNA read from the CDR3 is TGTGCCAGCTCACCCGGTTACCAAGAGACC. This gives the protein CASSPGYQET. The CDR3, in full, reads CASSPGYQETQYF.